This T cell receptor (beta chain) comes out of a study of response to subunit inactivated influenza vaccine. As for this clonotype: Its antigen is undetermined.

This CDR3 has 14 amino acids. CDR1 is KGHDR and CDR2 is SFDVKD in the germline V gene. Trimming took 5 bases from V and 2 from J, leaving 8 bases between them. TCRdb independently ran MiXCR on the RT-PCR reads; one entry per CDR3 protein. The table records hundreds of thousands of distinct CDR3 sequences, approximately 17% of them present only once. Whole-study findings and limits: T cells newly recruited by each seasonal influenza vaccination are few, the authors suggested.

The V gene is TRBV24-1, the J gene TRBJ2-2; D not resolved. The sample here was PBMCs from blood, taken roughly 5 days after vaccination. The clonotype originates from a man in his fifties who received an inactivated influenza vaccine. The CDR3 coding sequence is TGTGCCACCAGTGTCAAAGGAAACACCGGGGAGCTGTTTTTT. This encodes CATSVKGNTGELFF.